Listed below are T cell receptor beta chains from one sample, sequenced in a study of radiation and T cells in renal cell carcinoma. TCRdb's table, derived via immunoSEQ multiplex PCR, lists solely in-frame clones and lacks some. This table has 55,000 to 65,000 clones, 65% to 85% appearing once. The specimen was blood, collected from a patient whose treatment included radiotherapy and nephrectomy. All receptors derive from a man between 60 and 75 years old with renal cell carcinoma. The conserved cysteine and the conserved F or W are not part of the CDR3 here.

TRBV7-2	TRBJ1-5	ASSNRQGALNQPQH
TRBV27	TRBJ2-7	ASSLRGYSYEQY
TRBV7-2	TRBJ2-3	ASSLWVAGVTDTQY
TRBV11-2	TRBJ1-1	ASSSGLAGTEAF
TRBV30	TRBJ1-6	AWTHNGPAGGSPLH
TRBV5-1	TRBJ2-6	ASSRDRAGANVLT
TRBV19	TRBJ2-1	ASSIGQAGEQF
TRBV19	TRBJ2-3	ASSAAGFLGDTQY
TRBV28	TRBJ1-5	ASYAGTGARGNQPQH
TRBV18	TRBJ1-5	ASSPRREEQPQH
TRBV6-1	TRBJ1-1	ASSARKAEAF
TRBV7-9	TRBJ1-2	ASSQKDGARGYT
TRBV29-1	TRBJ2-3	SVHQQGQGVDTQY
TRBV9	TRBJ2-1	ASSVATGGPEQF
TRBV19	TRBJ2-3	ASSIKALSTDTQY
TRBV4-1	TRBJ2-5	ASSQLGLAAQETQY
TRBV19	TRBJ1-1	ASSMLTRVNTEAF
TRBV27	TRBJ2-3	ASHNGRGTDTQY
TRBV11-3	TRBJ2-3	ASSHRDREPPDTQY
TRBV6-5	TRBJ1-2	ASSYDSGYT
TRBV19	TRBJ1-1	ASSPQGGSTEAF
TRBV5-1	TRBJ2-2	ASRAGTNTGELF
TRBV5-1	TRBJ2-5	ASSLMGGQETQY
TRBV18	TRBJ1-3	ASSPQETGNTIY
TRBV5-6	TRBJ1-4	ASSLAQRLNEKLF
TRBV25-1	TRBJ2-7	ASSDTEPSSYEQY
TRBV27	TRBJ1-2	ASSLGQGRGGYT
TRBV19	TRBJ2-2	ASSIYEDTGELF
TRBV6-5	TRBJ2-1	ASSYSRVYNEQF
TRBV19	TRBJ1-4	ASSTGTGLEKLF
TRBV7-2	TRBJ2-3	ASSLVGDPGQPTDTQY
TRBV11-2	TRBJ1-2	ASSFRDRLFA
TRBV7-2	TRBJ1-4	ASSLGGGDEKLF
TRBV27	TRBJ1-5	ASRLGTVPNQPQH
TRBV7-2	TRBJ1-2	ASSRTGANYGYT